These T cell receptor beta chains were read from a single sample in a study of shared clonotypes between healthy human individuals. Method: immunoSEQ multiplex PCR; TCRdb's copy keeps in-frame clones and lacks some. The sample lists 520,000 or so clones, 79% seen once, with approximately 12% in the top ten. Sequencing was carried out using PBMCs. The origin of the receptors is a woman in her 40s in good health. Some clones in this sample may be carry-over from other donors' samples. Both conserved end residues are part of each CDR3. Fields, in order: J gene, clone size, D gene, V gene, CDR3 protein, CDR3 DNA. D genes are given only for firm matches. For some rows the clone size is stated as once, few or many, or as a class when expanded; others skip it.

>TRBJ2-7|.|.|TRBV7-2
CASSSGVGIYEQYF
TGTGCCAGCAGCTCAGGGGTGGGTATCTACGAGCAGTACTTC
>TRBJ2-7|.|.|TRBV4-3
CASSREPGLPYEQYF
TGCGCCAGCAGCCGAGAACCGGGACTTCCCTACGAGCAGTACTTC
>TRBJ2-1|.|.|TRBV18
CASSPPMSSYNEQFF
TGTGCCAGCTCACCCCCTATGAGCTCCTACAATGAGCAGTTCTTC
>TRBJ2-7|.|TRBD2|TRBV28
CASSIPSGSTYEQYF
TGTGCCAGCAGTATCCCTAGCGGGAGCACCTACGAGCAGTACTTC
>TRBJ1-1|.|.|TRBV27
CASSYGRSTEAFF
TGTGCCAGCAGTTACGGGCGAAGCACTGAAGCTTTCTTT
>TRBJ2-1|.|.|TRBV2
CASIAVSSYNEQFF
TGTGCCAGCATAGCGGTTAGCTCCTACAATGAGCAGTTCTTC
>TRBJ2-1|.|.|TRBV5-1
CASSFGTRSYNEQFF
TGCGCCAGCAGCTTCGGGACTCGCTCCTACAATGAGCAGTTCTTC
>TRBJ1-2|once|.|TRBV18
CASSPGQNYGYTF
TGTGCCAGCTCACCCGGCCAGAACTATGGCTACACCTTC
>TRBJ2-7|.|TRBD1|TRBV7-6
CASSLAPTGAHEQYF
TGTGCCAGCAGCTTAGCACCGACAGGGGCCCACGAGCAGTACTTC
>TRBJ2-1|.|TRBD2|TRBV7-3
CASSGGLAGGVEQFF
TGTGCCAGCTCTGGCGGGCTAGCGGGAGGTGTTGAGCAGTTCTTC